This T cell receptor beta chain was sequenced during a study of T cell changes during pregnancy in multiple sclerosis. This CDR3 region has 15 residues. Germline V gene sequence: CDR1 SGHVS, CDR2 FNYEAQ. V dropped 7 bases and J dropped 3; count of bases not matched to a gene: 12. The method was immunoSEQ multiplex PCR; TCRdb's version includes in-frame clones alone and lacks a portion of them. The repertoire holds about 50,000 clones, about 91% seen once, with under 9.5% in the top ten. The material was CD8+ T cells from peripheral blood mononuclear cells, obtained after pregnancy. The sequence came from a female donor with multiple sclerosis, enrolled in a pregnancy study. This chain connects TRBV7-6 to TRBJ2-7; TRBD1 agrees at 7 bases. CDR3 residues: CASTPTVGGGYEQYF. CDR3 nucleotide sequence: TGTGCCAGCACCCCAACCGTAGGGGGCGGCTACGAGCAGTACTTC.